This T cell receptor (beta chain) comes out of a study of identical twins. Germline assignment: CDR1 MNHEY and CDR2 SVGAGI. Trimming removed 0 bases from V and 3 bases from J, with 6 bases in between. CDR3 size: 13 residues. General study points: Conclusions were drawn cross-sectionally by statistical analysis, without following the same donors. Diverse VJ usage suggested most zero-insertion clonotypes were not invariant T cells. With monozygotic twins, out-of-frame TCR alpha sharing exceeded what models estimated.

This clonotype was observed many times. Its antigen remains unidentified. Template switching, a step in the protocol, added a universal primer site, and cDNA carried unique molecular identifiers. TCRdb analysed the 5' RACE reads with MiXCR anew, one entry per CDR3 protein. The table lists around 650,000 distinct CDR3 sequences, roughly 6.6% of them singletons, with around 1.6% in the top ten. These same data were also listed under a study on yellow fever vaccine responses in identical twins.

The V and J genes are TRBV6-5 and TRBJ2-7; no clear D. This clonotype originated in a woman between 18 and 30 years old in good health. Sequences were obtained from PBMCs. This CDR3 reads CASSYSPSYEQYF. The CDR3 region has the DNA TGTGCCAGCAGTTACTCCCCCAGCTACGAGCAGTACTTC.